This T cell receptor beta chain was captured in a study of T cells in Graves' hyperthyroidism and ophthalmopathy. Extraction of PBMCs used around 9.6 ml of fresh peripheral blood. Trimming took off 3 bases at V and 4 bases at J, with 12 bases between the two ends. Germline V gives CDR1 SNHLY, CDR2 FYNNEI. CDR3 length: 14 residues. Amplification of TCR beta CDR3 regions was performed using RNA transcripts as template. With the HTBI primer set, the TCR CDR3 went through a first round of RT-PCR. TCRdb used MiXCR to reprocess the multiplex PCR reads, holding one entry per CDR3 protein. The table lists fewer than 600,000 distinct CDR3 sequences, 13% to 15% of them singletons, with around 17% in the top ten. There are many counts of this clonotype.

The sequence was obtained from a young woman with Graves' hyperthyroidism. Sequenced: blood. The chain has TRBV2 and TRBJ1-2; D remains unclear. The CDR3: CASSDTRSSYGYTF. CDR3 nucleotide sequence: TGTGCCAGCAGTGATACTAGGTCGTCCTATGGCTACACCTTC.